The sequence of this TCR beta chain was determined in a study of blood T cell repertoires in COVID-19. On the study more broadly: Sources were T cells, B-cell-depleted T cells, or PBMCs; the material itself was cDNA or gDNA.

This CDR3 has 13 residues. Germline V lookup: CDR1 SGHRS, CDR2 YFSETQ. V shed 4 bases and J 7 bases; nucleotides not matched to a gene: 7. Repertoires were generated with immunoSEQ multiplex PCR, while TCRdb's copy carries only in-frame clones and drops some. The sample includes about 360,000 clones, 80% to 90% of them seen just once. Enrolled through a virtual design, the participants were between 18 and 89 years of age and came from approximately 25 US areas. Sequencing was carried out using PBMCs or T cells enriched from blood (not recorded which). The TCR originated in a man in his thirties or forties who had recovered from COVID-19. The chain joins TRBV5-1 to TRBJ1-2; 7 nucleotides match TRBD1. The CDR3 DNA reads TGCGCCAGCAGCGCCGACAGGGCGGGTGGCTACACCTTC. Amino acids: CASSADRAGGYTF.